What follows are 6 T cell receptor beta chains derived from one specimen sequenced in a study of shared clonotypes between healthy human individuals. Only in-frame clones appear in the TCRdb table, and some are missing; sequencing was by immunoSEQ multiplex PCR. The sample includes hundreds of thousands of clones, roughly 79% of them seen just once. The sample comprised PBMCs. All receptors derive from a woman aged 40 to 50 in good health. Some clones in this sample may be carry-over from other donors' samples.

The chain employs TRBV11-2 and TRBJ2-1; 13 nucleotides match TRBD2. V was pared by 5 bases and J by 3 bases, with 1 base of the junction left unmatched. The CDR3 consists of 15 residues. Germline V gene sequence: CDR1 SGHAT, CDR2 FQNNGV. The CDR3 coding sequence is TGTGCCAGCAGCCGGACTAGCGGGAGCTACAATGAGCAGTTCTTC. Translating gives CASSRTSGSYNEQFF.

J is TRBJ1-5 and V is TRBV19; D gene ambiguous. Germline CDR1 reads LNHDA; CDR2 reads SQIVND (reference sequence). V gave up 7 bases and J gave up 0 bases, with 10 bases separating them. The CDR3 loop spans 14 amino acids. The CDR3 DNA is TGTGCCAGTAAGGATCACCTTAGCAATCAGCCCCAGCATTTT. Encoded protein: CASKDHLSNQPQHF.

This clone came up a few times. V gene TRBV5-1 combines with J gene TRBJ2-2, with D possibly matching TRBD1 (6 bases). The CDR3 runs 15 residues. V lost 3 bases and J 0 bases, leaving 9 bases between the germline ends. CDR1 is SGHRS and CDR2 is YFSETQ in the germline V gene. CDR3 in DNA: TGCGCCAGCAGCTGGGACACTCCGAACACCGGGGAGCTGTTTTTT. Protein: CASSWDTPNTGELFF.

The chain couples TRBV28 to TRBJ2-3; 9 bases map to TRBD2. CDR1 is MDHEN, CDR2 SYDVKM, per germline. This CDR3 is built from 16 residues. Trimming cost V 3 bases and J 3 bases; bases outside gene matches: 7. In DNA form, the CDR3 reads TGTGCCAGCAGTTTTGTAAGCGGGAGGCTAACAGATACGCAGTATTTT. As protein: CASSFVSGRLTDTQYF.

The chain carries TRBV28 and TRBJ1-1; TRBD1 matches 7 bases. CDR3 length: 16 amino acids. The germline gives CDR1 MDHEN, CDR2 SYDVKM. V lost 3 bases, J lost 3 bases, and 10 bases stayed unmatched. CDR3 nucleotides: TGTGCCAGCAGTTTCGCCGCAGGGGGAGGGGACACTGAAGCTTTCTTT. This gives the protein CASSFAAGGGDTEAFF.

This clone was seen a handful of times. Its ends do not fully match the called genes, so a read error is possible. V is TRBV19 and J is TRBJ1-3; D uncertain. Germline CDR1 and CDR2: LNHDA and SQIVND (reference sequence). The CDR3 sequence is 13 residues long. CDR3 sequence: CASRIGSGNTIYF. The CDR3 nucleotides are TGTGCCAGTAGGATAGGCTCTGGAAACACCATATATTTT.